The rows below give T cell receptor beta chains drawn from one sample of a study of neoadjuvant anti-PD-1 for oral cavity cancer. This table comes from immunoSEQ multiplex PCR, and its TCRdb copy is limited to in-frame clones, with some not included. The table records about 14,000 clones, over 65% of them present only once. Sequenced here: PBMCs, sampled before nivolumab (anti-PD-1) treatment. The source of these receptors is a person aged 35 to 85 with oral cavity squamous cell carcinoma. CDR3s include the opening cysteine and the closing phenylalanine or tryptophan. D genes are given only for firm matches. Rows may omit the clone size; those that give it use once, few, many or a size class.

abundance,v_gene,len,d_gene,j_gene,CDR3aa,CDR3nt
NA,TRBV19,16,NA,TRBJ1-2,CASTKGNMQGNYGYTF,TGTGCCAGTACCAAGGGAAATATGCAGGGGAACTATGGCTACACCTTC
NA,TRBV7-8,16,NA,TRBJ2-2,CASSLAGQGSAGELFF,TGTGCCAGCAGCTTAGCGGGTCAGGGGAGCGCCGGGGAGCTGTTTTTT
NA,TRBV11-2,12,NA,TRBJ1-1,CAVKSGGAEAFF,TGTGCCGTAAAATCGGGAGGAGCTGAAGCTTTCTTT
few,TRBV4-1,15,NA,TRBJ1-5,CASSPSPLSRRPQHF,TGCGCCAGCAGCCCAAGTCCCCTTTCGAGGAGGCCCCAGCATTTT
NA,TRBV28,16,TRBD1,TRBJ1-4,CASSSPPGTDNEKLFF,TGTGCCAGCAGTTCCCCCCCCGGGACAGATAATGAAAAACTGTTTTTT
NA,TRBV5-4,14,NA,TRBJ1-1,CASSWARDGTEAFF,TGTGCCAGCAGCTGGGCGAGGGACGGCACTGAAGCTTTCTTT
NA,TRBV10-3,15,TRBD1,TRBJ1-5,CAISARDSSNQPQHF,TGTGCCATCAGTGCTAGGGACAGTAGCAATCAGCCCCAGCATTTT
NA,TRBV5-4,13,NA,TRBJ2-2,CASSLAPTGELFF,TGTGCCAGCAGCTTGGCGCCCACCGGGGAGCTGTTTTTT
NA,TRBV4-1,17,NA,TRBJ2-1,CASSQQRLVRNYNEQFF,TGCGCCAGCAGCCAACAAAGACTTGTCCGTAATTACAATGAGCAGTTCTTC
few,TRBV28,12,TRBD1,TRBJ2-2,CASTQGPGELFF,TGTGCCAGCACACAGGGGCCCGGGGAGCTGTTTTTT
NA,TRBV7-3,16,NA,TRBJ1-3,CASSLLRGHRGNTIYF,TGTGCCAGCAGCTTATTAAGGGGCCACCGTGGAAACACCATATATTTT
once,TRBV2,15,TRBD1,TRBJ1-2,CASSARQGGHYGYTF,TGTGCCAGCAGTGCTCGACAGGGAGGGCACTATGGCTACACCTTC
once,TRBV29-1,15,TRBD2,TRBJ2-5,CSVLRTSASRETQYF,TGCAGCGTTCTGAGGACTAGCGCCTCGAGAGAGACCCAGTACTTC
NA,TRBV19,16,NA,TRBJ1-5,CASALYKGLDNQPQHF,TGTGCCAGTGCCCTTTACAAGGGACTGGACAATCAGCCCCAGCATTTT
NA,TRBV25-1,16,TRBD1,TRBJ1-3,CASSELRGRLGNTIYF,TGTGCCAGCAGTGAATTAAGGGGGCGTCTTGGAAACACCATATATTTT
once,TRBV5-6,17,NA,TRBJ2-1,CASSLDSSGGTAIGQFF,TGTGCCAGCAGCTTGGATTCTAGCGGAGGGACAGCAATTGGGCAGTTCTTC
NA,TRBV5-1,16,TRBD2,TRBJ2-1,CASSAGGSRIYNEQFF,TGCGCCAGCAGCGCCGGGGGGAGTAGGATCTACAATGAGCAGTTCTTC
few,TRBV7-9,12,NA,TRBJ1-1,CASNLGGIEAFF,TGTGCCAGCAACCTGGGGGGGATTGAAGCTTTCTTT
few,TRBV11-2,15,NA,TRBJ1-2,CASSLAGTGPYGYTF,TGTGCCAGCAGCTTAGCCGGCACAGGCCCCTATGGCTACACCTTC